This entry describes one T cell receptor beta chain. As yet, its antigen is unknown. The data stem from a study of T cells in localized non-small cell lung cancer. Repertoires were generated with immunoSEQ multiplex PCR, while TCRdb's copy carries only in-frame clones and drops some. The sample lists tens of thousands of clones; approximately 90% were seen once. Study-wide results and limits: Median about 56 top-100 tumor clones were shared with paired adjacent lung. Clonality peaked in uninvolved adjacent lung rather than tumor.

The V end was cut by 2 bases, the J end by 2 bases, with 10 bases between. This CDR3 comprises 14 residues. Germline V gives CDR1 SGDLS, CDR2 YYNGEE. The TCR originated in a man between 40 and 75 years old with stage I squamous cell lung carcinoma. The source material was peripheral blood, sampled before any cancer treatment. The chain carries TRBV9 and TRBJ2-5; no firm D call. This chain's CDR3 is CASSVKGRQETQYF. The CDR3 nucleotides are TGTGCCAGCAGCGTCAAAGGCAGACAAGAGACCCAGTACTTC.